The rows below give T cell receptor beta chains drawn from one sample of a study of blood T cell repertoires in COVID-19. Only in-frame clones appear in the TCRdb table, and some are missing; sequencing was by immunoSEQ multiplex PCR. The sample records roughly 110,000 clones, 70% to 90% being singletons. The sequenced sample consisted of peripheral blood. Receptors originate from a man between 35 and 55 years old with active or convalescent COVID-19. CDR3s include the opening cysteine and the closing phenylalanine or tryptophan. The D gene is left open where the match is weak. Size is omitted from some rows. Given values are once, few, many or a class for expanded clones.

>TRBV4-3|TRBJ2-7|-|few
CASSQGRGTYEQYF
TGCGCCAGCAGCCAAGGCAGAGGAACCTACGAGCAGTACTTC
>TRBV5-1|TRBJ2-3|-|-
CASSLGLGDTDTQYF
TGCGCCAGCAGCTTGGGGCTAGGGGACACAGATACGCAGTATTTT
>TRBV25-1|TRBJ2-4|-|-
CASSGGTKKNIQYF
TGTGCCAGCAGTGGTGGGACAAAAAAAAACATTCAGTACTTC
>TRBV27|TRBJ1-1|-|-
CASRPPGMGEAFF
TGTGCCAGCAGACCTCCAGGGATGGGTGAAGCTTTCTTT
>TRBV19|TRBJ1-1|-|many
CASSIVDSTEAFF
TGTGCCAGTAGTATCGTGGACAGCACTGAAGCTTTCTTT
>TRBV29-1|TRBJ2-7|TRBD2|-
CSVEGRGGPQGEQYF
TGCAGCGTTGAAGGGCGGGGGGGCCCGCAGGGCGAGCAGTACTTC
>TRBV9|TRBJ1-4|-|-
CASSPQGTVAGEKLFF
TGTGCCAGCAGCCCCCAGGGAACGGTCGCGGGGGAAAAACTGTTTTTT
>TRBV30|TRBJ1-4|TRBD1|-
CAWAVQGVEEKLFF
TGTGCCTGGGCGGTACAGGGGGTGGAGGAAAAACTGTTTTTT
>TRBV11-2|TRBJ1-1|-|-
CASSLPGALNTEAFF
TGTGCCAGCAGCTTGCCAGGGGCTTTGAACACTGAAGCTTTCTTT
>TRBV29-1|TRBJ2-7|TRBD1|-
CSVGGGTGNSYEQYF
TGCAGCGTTGGAGGGGGGACAGGGAACTCCTACGAGCAGTACTTC
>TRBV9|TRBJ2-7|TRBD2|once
CASSGGGSSYEQYF
TGTGCCAGCAGCGGCGGGGGGAGCTCCTACGAGCAGTACTTC
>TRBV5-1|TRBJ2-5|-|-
CASSSGLNRGETQYF
TGCGCCAGCAGCTCCGGCCTGAATCGGGGGGAGACCCAGTACTTC
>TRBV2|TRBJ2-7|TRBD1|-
CASGEGLWTGSYEQYF
TGTGCCAGCGGCGAGGGGCTTTGGACAGGGTCCTACGAGCAGTACTTC
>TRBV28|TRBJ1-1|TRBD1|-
CASSPQGGNTEAFF
TGTGCCAGCAGTCCCCAGGGGGGGAACACTGAAGCTTTCTTT
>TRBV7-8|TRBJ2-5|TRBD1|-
CASSHPGTGGHRPETQYF
TGTGCCAGCTCGCACCCCGGGACAGGGGGCCATCGGCCAGAGACCCAGTACTTC
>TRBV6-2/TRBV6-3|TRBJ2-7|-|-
CASSHNYEQYF
TGTGCCAGCAGTCACAACTACGAGCAGTACTTC
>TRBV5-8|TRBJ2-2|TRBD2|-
CASSYGTSGANTGELFF
TGTGCCAGCAGCTACGGGACTAGCGGCGCGAACACCGGGGAGCTGTTTTTT
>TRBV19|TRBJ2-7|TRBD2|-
CASSIRPGTSGSTLHFQQYF
TGTGCCAGTAGTATACGGCCTGGGACTAGCGGGAGTACCCTTCATTTCCAGCAGTACTTC
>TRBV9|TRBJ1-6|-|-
CASSPDDLALNSPLHF
TGTGCCAGCAGCCCGGATGACCTAGCCCTTAATTCACCCCTCCACTTT
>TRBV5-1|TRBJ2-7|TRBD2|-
CASSLGAGGLYEQYF
TGCGCCAGCAGCTTGGGCGCGGGGGGGCTCTACGAGCAGTACTTC
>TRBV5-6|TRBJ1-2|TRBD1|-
CASSLFDRGVYGYTF
TGTGCCAGCAGCTTGTTTGACAGGGGGGTCTATGGCTACACCTTC
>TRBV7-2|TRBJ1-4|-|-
CASSQSGVRAEKLFF
TGTGCCAGCAGCCAGAGCGGGGTGCGCGCTGAAAAACTGTTTTTT
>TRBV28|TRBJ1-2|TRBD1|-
CASSTPGTGAAGYTF
TGTGCCAGCAGTACACCCGGGACAGGGGCGGCTGGCTACACCTTC
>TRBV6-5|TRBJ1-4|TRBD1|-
CASSSMGQGNEKLFF
TGTGCCAGCAGTTCAATGGGACAGGGGAATGAAAAACTGTTTTTT
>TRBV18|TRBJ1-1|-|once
CASSPPGREGTEAFF
TGTGCCAGCTCACCACCGGGCAGGGAAGGGACTGAAGCTTTCTTT
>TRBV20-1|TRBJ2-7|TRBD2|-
CSASSGSGYEQYF
TGCAGTGCTAGTAGCGGGAGTGGGTACGAGCAGTACTTC
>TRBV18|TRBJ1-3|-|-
CASSPLQGFGGNTIYF
TGTGCCAGCTCACCACTTCAGGGGTTCGGAGGAAACACCATATATTTT
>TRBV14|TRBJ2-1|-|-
CASSPSGTGEFF
TGTGCCAGCAGCCCATCCGGCACCGGGGAGTTCTTC
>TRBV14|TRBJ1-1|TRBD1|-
CASSPSNRGTEAFF
TGTGCCAGCAGCCCCTCAAACAGGGGAACTGAAGCTTTCTTT
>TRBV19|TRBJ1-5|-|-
CASSRGETQPQHF
TGTGCCAGTAGTCGGGGGGAAACTCAGCCCCAGCATTTT
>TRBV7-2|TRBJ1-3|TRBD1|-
CASSRTGAGNTIYF
TGTGCCAGCAGCCGTACAGGGGCTGGAAACACCATATATTTT
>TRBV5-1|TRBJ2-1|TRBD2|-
CASRGSKRSGLAGGSYNEQFF
TGCGCCAGCAGGGGTTCTAAACGCTCGGGACTAGCGGGAGGCAGTTACAATGAGCAGTTCTTC
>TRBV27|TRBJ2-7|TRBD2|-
CASSLISGSAYEQYF
TGTGCCAGCAGTCTAATCAGCGGGAGCGCCTACGAGCAGTACTTC
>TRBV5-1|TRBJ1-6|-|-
CASSLMAGSINNSPLHF
TGCGCCAGCAGCTTGATGGCCGGTAGCATCAATAATTCACCCCTCCACTTT
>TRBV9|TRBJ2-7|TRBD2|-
CASSVAGLAKYEQYF
TGTGCCAGCAGCGTAGCTGGACTAGCCAAATACGAGCAGTACTTC
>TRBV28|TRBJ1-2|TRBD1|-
CASIPPGTGFYGYTF
TGTGCCAGCATTCCGCCCGGGACAGGGTTCTATGGCTACACCTTC
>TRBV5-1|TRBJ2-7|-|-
CASSQDRGAPDEQYF
TGCGCCAGCAGCCAAGATCGCGGGGCTCCGGACGAGCAGTACTTC
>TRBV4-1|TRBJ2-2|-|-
CASSQDKTGELFF
TGCGCCAGCAGCCAAGATAAAACCGGGGAGCTGTTTTTT
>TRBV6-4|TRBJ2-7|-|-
CASSDSNRSAVSYEQYF
TGTGCCAGCAGTGACTCCAACAGGTCCGCCGTCTCCTACGAGCAGTACTTC
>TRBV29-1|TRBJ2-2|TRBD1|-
CSVRGQSTGELFF
TGCAGCGTACGGGGACAGTCCACCGGGGAGCTGTTTTTT
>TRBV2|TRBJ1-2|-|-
CASSEAGRVGGYTF
TGTGCCAGCAGTGAGGCAGGGAGGGTCGGAGGCTACACCTTC
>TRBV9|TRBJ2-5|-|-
CASSGGETETQYF
TGTGCCAGCAGCGGGGGGGAGACGGAGACCCAGTACTTC
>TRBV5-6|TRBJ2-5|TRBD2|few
CASSLASGRETQYF
TGTGCCAGCAGCTTGGCTAGCGGGCGGGAGACCCAGTACTTC
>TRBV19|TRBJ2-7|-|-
CASSSGMSSYEQYF
TGTGCCAGTAGTTCGGGGATGAGCTCCTACGAGCAGTACTTC
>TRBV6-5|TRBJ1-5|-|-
CASSPTGNSNQPQHF
TGTGCCAGCAGCCCAACAGGGAATAGCAATCAGCCCCAGCATTTT
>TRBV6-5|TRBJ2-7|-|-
CASSLGLPYEQYF
TGTGCCAGCAGCTTGGGACTTCCCTACGAGCAGTACTTC